Listed here are 15 T cell receptor beta chains from one sample, sequenced in a study of shared clonotypes between healthy human individuals. Profiling relied on immunoSEQ multiplex PCR, and the TCRdb table lists in-frame clones only, not all of them. The sample consists of roughly 590,000 clones, roughly 95% of them appearing once. Naive-designated CD8 cells lacked CD45RO, were positively enriched for CCR7, and omitted terminally differentiated effector memory CD45RA+ cells. The specimen sequenced was naive CD8+ T cells sorted from blood. The receptors come from a woman between 25 and 40 years old in good health.

J is TRBJ2-1 and V is TRBV28, with D possibly matching TRBD2 (5 bases). V was clipped by 4 bases and J by 5 bases, with 18 bases between them. CDR3 size: 16 residues. Germline CDR1 is MDHEN and CDR2 is SYDVKM. CDR3 nucleotide sequence: TGTGCCAGCAGTTGGCCCACTAGGACGGGCAACAATGAGCAGTTCTTC. This codes for CASSWPTRTGNNEQFF.

The genes are TRBV28 and TRBJ2-7; D may be TRBD1 (5 bases). The CDR3 loop spans 12 amino acids. Germline loops: CDR1 MDHEN, CDR2 SYDVKM. Between the trimmed V and J ends, which lost 6 bases and 10 bases, there was a span of 16 bases. The CDR3 loop is CASRAPPGFQYF. DNA of the CDR3: TGTGCCAGCAGGGCCCCTCCAGGGTTCCAGTACTTC.

The DNA of the CDR3 is TGTGCCAGCAGCCCAAGCTTAGCTAGGAAGATCCAAGAGACCCAGTACTTC. Its protein product is CASSPSLARKIQETQYF. The gene calls are TRBV27 and TRBJ2-5; D call uncertain. Trimming removed 6 bases at V and 1 base at J, with 21 bases between. Per germline, CDR1 MNHEY and CDR2 SMNVEV (reference sequence). The CDR3 runs to 17 residues.

The chain couples TRBV6-1 to TRBJ2-7; TRBD1 matches at 7 bases. With 3 bases clipped from V and 0 bases from J, the junction kept 2 bases outside the gene matches. This CDR3 spans 14 amino acids. The germline V gene has CDR1 MNHNS and CDR2 SASEGT. The CDR3 sequence is CASSEDRYSYEQYF. The DNA of the CDR3 is TGTGCCAGCAGTGAGGACAGGTACTCCTACGAGCAGTACTTC.

The gene calls are TRBV4-1 and TRBJ2-1; 8 positions match TRBD2. Germline lookup yields CDR1 MGHRA and CDR2 YSYEKL. V trimming: 1 base; J trimming: 0 bases; junction bases outside the gene matches: 17. The CDR3 has 21 amino acids. The DNA of the CDR3 is TGCGCCAGCAGCCAAGGCGGGTGGGCTAGCGGGCCCAAAAGCTCCTACAATGAGCAGTTCTTC. Protein sequence: CASSQGGWASGPKSSYNEQFF.

The chain is built from TRBV9 and TRBJ2-1; D gene unclear. This CDR3 comprises 14 residues. Germline-derived CDR1 and CDR2 are SGDLS and YYNGEE. V was pared by 0 bases and J by 7 bases, with 11 bases between. CDR3 DNA sequence: TGTGCCAGCAGCGTAGGTTTGGGTTTTAATGAGCAGTTCTTC. Translated: CASSVGLGFNEQFF. The full variable domain, completed using reference TRBV9 and TRBJ2-1, is DSGVTQTPKHLITATGQRVTLRCSPRSGDLSVYWYQQSLDQGLQFLIQYYNGEERAKGNILERFSAQQFPDLHSELNLSSLELGDSALYFCASSVGLGFNEQFFGPGTRLTVL.

In this sample, this clone turned up once. The chain has TRBV27 and TRBJ2-2; D possibly corresponds to TRBD1 (6 bases). The germline gives CDR1 MNHEY, CDR2 SMNVEV (reference sequence). V gave up 7 bases and J gave up 5 bases, with 17 bases separating them. This CDR3 is 15 amino acids long. The CDR3 loop reads CASTLLGAGTGELFF. For the CDR3, the DNA is TGTGCCAGCACCCTGCTGGGGGCCGGGACCGGGGAGCTGTTTTTT.

V and J are TRBV28 and TRBJ1-5, with TRBD1 as a possible D gene (6 bases). V was shortened by 8 bases and J by 0 bases, with 11 bases between the two germline ends. Germline V lookup: CDR1 MDHEN, CDR2 SYDVKM. The CDR3 runs 14 residues. The CDR3 region is CASDTGSSNQPQHF. The DNA for the CDR3 is TGTGCCAGCGATACAGGGAGTAGCAATCAGCCCCAGCATTTT.

V usage is TRBV19 and J usage is TRBJ1-4, with 11 bases identical to TRBD1. The CDR3 consists of 16 residues. Germline loops: CDR1 LNHDA, CDR2 SQIVND (reference sequence). V dropped 6 bases and J dropped 2; count of bases not matched to a gene: 5. CDR3 bases: TGTGCCAGTAGAAGGACAGGGGGCGGCACTAATGAAAAACTGTTTTTT. Translated: CASRRTGGGTNEKLFF.

The J gene is TRBJ2-7, the V gene TRBV20-1; D remains ambiguous. Looked up from germline, CDR1 is DFQATT and CDR2 is SNEGSKA (reference sequence). This CDR3 has 11 amino acids. Trimming took 3 bases from V and 1 from J, leaving 4 bases between them. The CDR3: CSASQSYEQYF. For the CDR3, the DNA is TGCAGTGCTAGCCAGTCCTACGAGCAGTACTTC.

The chain employs TRBV5-8 and TRBJ2-7; perhaps TRBD1 as D (8 bases). Germline V gene data show CDR1 as SGHTS and CDR2 as YDEGEE. The length of the CDR3 is 17 residues. Trimming took 3 bases from V and 1 from J, leaving 20 bases between them. The DNA for the CDR3 is TGTGCCAGCAGCTGGGGGGGGACAGGTGCCGTTTCCTACGAGCAGTACTTC. Its protein product is CASSWGGTGAVSYEQYF.

This clone is a singleton in its sample. The V and J genes are TRBV10-3 and TRBJ2-7; TRBD1 matches 10 bases. V lost 10 bases and J lost 3; bases outside the gene matches: 6. Germline V gives CDR1 ENHRY, CDR2 SYGVKD. This CDR3 is built from 13 residues. The DNA of the CDR3 is TGTGCCACCCGGGGACAGGGGCACTACGAGCAGTACTTC. Amino acids: CATRGQGHYEQYF.

This sequence joins TRBV27 and TRBJ1-5; D perhaps matches TRBD1 (5 bases). Per the germline V gene, CDR1 is MNHEY and CDR2 is SMNVEV (reference sequence). This CDR3 spans 16 amino acids. V was clipped by 2 bases and J by 6 bases, with 17 bases between them. CDR3 in DNA: TGTGCCAGCAGTTTAGTTGGGGTGGGGCCGACTCAGCCCCAGCATTTT. It translates to CASSLVGVGPTQPQHF.

The chain uses TRBV27 and TRBJ1-5, with TRBD1 matching over 7 bases. The CDR3 sequence is 13 residues long. The V gene end was trimmed by 5 bases and the J gene end by 7 bases; junction bases not matched to a gene: 5. CDR1 and CDR2 from the germline V gene are MNHEY and SMNVEV (reference sequence). The CDR3 is CASSRTGQQPQHF. The CDR3 DNA follows: TGTGCCAGCAGTCGGACAGGTCAACAGCCCCAGCATTTT.

The chain has TRBV5-1 and TRBJ1-2; possibly TRBD1 for D (5 bases). The V gene's germline CDR1 is SGHRS and CDR2 YFSETQ. Trimming stripped 6 bases from V and 2 bases from J, with 14 bases between. CDR3 size: 14 residues. Written as DNA, the CDR3 is TGCGCCAGCACCTTAACCCAGGGAAACTATGGCTACACCTTC. Translated: CASTLTQGNYGYTF.